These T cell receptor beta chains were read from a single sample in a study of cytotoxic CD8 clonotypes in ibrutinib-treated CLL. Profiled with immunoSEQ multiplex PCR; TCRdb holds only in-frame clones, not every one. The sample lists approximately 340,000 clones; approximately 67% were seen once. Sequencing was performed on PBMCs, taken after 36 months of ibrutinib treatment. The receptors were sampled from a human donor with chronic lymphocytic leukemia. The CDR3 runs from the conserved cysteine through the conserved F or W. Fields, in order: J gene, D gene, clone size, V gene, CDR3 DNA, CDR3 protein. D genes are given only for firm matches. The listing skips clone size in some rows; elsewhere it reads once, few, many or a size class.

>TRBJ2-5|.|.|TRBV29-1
TGCAGCGTTGGCCCCGGGGGGACCCAGTACTTC
CSVGPGGTQYF
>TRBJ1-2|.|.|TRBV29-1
TGCAGCGTTGGGGAAAACTATGGCTACACCTTC
CSVGENYGYTF
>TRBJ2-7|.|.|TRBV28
TGTGCCAGCAGTCAAGGGAGCGTCGAGCAGTACTTC
CASSQGSVEQYF
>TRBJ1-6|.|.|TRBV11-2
TGTGCCAGCAGCCGTGGACCGATCTCCTATAATTCACCCCTCCACTTT
CASSRGPISYNSPLHF
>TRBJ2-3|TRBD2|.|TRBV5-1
TGCGCCAGCAGCTTGGAACTAGCGGGGGTCTACACAGATACGCAGTATTTT
CASSLELAGVYTDTQYF
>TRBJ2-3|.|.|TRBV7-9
TGTGCCAGCAGCTCCCAGGGGCCAAGCACAGATACGCAGTATTTT
CASSSQGPSTDTQYF
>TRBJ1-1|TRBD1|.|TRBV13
TGTGCCAGCAGCTTGACAGGGAGGGGCACTGAAGCTTTCTTT
CASSLTGRGTEAFF
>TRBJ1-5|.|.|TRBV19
TGTGCCAGTAGTATTGATGTGCGGAGAAGGAGGGAGGGGTACAATCAGCCCCAGCATTTT
CASSIDVRRRREGYNQPQHF
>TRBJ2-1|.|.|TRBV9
TGTGCCAGCAGCGGAACCCATGGGAACCATGAGCAGTTCTTC
CASSGTHGNHEQFF
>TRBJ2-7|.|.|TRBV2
TGTGCCAGCAGTAGGTCTCGGTGGGACGAGCAGTACTTC
CASSRSRWDEQYF
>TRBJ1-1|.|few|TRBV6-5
TGTGCCAGCAGTTCACAGGGTACGAACACTGAAGCTTTCTTT
CASSSQGTNTEAFF
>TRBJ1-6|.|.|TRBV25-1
TGTGCCAGCCTCGGGAGCTTCTATAATTCACCCCTCCACTTT
CASLGSFYNSPLHF
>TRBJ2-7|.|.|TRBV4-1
TGCGCCAGCAGCCAAGATATGAGGGGCCAGTACTTC
CASSQDMRGQYF
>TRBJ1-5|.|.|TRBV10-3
TGTGCCATCACGGGGGGAAAGAATCAGCCCCAGCATTTT
CAITGGKNQPQHF
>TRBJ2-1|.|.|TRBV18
TGTGCCAGCTCACTACTAGGGCAGAGTTACAATGAGCAGTTCTTC
CASSLLGQSYNEQFF
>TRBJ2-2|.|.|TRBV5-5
TGTGCCAGCAGCTGGGCTTGGGACACGAACACCGGGGAGCTGTTTTTT
CASSWAWDTNTGELFF
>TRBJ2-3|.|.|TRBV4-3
TGCGCCAGCAGCCAAGCCGGGAGAGCAGATACGCAGTATTTT
CASSQAGRADTQYF
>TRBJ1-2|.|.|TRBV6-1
TGTGCCAGCAGTGAAGCGAGAAGGACAACATTTAACTATGGCTACACCTTC
CASSEARRTTFNYGYTF
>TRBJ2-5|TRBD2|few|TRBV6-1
TGTGCCAGCAGTGAAGTGGGGGGGGTAGAGACCCAGTACTTC
CASSEVGGVETQYF
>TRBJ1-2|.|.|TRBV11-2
TGTGCCAGCAGCTCCTTGTCCAGGGTTGTTAAAGGAAATGGCTACACCTTC
CASSSLSRVVKGNGYTF
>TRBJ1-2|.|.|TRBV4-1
TGCGCCAGCAGCCAAGACCGCCCCGGGTCTCGCAACTATGGCTACACCTTC
CASSQDRPGSRNYGYTF
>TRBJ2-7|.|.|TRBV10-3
TGTGCCATCAGTACCTGGGGCGCGGGGGCCCCTACCGAGCAGTACTTC
CAISTWGAGAPTEQYF
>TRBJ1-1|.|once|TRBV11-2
TGTGCCAGCAGCCCTTTGGGACTATTAGGCACTGAAGCTTTCTTT
CASSPLGLLGTEAFF
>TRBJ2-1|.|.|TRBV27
TGTGCCAGCAGTTTCAAAGGGCCCAATGAGCAGTTCTTC
CASSFKGPNEQFF
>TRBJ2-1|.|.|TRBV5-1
TGCGCCAGCAGCCTCGATGGCAATGAGCAGTTCTTC
CASSLDGNEQFF